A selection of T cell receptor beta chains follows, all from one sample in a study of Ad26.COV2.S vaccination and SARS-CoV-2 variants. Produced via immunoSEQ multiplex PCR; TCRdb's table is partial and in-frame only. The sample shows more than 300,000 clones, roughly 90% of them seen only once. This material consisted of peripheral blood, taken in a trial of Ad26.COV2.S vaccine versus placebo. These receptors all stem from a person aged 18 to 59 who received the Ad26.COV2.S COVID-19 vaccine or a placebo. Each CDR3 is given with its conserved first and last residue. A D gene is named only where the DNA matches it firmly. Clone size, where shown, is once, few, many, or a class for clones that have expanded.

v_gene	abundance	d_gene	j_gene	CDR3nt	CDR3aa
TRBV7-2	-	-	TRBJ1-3	TGTGCCAGCAGTCGAGACAGAAGCTCTGGAAACACCATATATTTT	CASSRDRSSGNTIYF
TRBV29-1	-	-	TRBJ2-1	TGCAGCGCTAGACAGGTCGTGAGTGAGCAGTTCTTC	CSARQVVSEQFF
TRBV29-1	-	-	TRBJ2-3	TGCAGCCCGTGGACGGCGCGGGGCACAGATACGCAGTATTTT	CSPWTARGTDTQYF
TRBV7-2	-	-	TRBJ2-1	TGTGCCAGCAGCTTAGCACAGGGATCCTACAATGAGCAGTTCTTC	CASSLAQGSYNEQFF
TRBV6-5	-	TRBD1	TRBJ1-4	TGTGCCAGCAGTTACAACCCGACAGGGGGTAGTGAAAAACTGTTTTTT	CASSYNPTGGSEKLFF
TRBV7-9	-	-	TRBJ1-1	TGTGCCAGCAGCTTGGGCAGGGCCACTGAAGCTTTCTTT	CASSLGRATEAFF
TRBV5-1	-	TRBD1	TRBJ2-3	TGCGCCAGCAGCTTGAAGACCGGGACAGGGGCAGCAGATACGCAGTATTTT	CASSLKTGTGAADTQYF
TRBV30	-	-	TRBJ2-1	TGTGCCTGGAGTGTAACGGACTCCTCTCAGGTCTTC	CAWSVTDSSQVF
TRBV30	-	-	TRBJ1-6	TGTGCCTGGAGTGTTGATTGGGCAGGGCTGCATTCACCCCTCCACTTT	CAWSVDWAGLHSPLHF
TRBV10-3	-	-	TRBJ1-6	TGTGCCATCAGCACAGAGGGATATAATTCACCCCTCCACTTT	CAISTEGYNSPLHF
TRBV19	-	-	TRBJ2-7	TGTGCCAGTAGCCCCCAGTTGTCCTACGAGCAGTACTTC	CASSPQLSYEQYF
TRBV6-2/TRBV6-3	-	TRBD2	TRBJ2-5	TGTGCCAGCAGTTTAGCGGGGGCTCAAGAGACCCAGTACTTC	CASSLAGAQETQYF
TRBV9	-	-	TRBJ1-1	TGTGCCAGCAGCGTTACGGACAGCTTGAACACTGAAGCTTTCTTT	CASSVTDSLNTEAFF
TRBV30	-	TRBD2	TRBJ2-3	TGTGCCTGGAGTCTTGGGACTAGCGGGCGGACAGATACGCAGTATTTT	CAWSLGTSGRTDTQYF
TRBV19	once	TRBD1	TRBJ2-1	TGTGCCAGTAGCAGGGACAGGGCAAGAGATGAGCAGTTCTTC	CASSRDRARDEQFF
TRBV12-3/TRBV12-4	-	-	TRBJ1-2	TGTGCCAGCAGTTTACTGACTGTCTATGGCTACACCTTC	CASSLLTVYGYTF
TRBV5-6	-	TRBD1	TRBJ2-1	TGTGCCAGCAGCCAGCTTGGACAGGGGGAAGGAGGTGAGCAGTTCTTC	CASSQLGQGEGGEQFF
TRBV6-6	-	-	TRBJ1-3	TGTGCCAGCAGTTACTCTGGAACCTACTCTGGAAACACCATATATTTT	CASSYSGTYSGNTIYF
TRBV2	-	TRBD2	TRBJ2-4	TGTGCCAGCGACGCGCGGGAGGGGGACCCAGCCAAAAACATTCAGTACTTC	CASDAREGDPAKNIQYF
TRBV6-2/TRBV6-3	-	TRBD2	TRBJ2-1	TGTGCCAGCAGTTACTCATTAAGCGGGGAAAGTGAGCAGTTCTTC	CASSYSLSGESEQFF